The entry below describes one T cell receptor (beta chain). These data come from a study of blood T cell repertoires in COVID-19. Sequenced by immunoSEQ multiplex PCR; TCRdb stores in-frame clones only, minus some. The repertoire holds around 110,000 clones, with roughly nine tenths as singletons. Trimming stripped 6 bases from V and 8 bases from J, with 14 bases between. From germline, CDR1 is MNHEY and CDR2 SVGEGT. The CDR3 runs 12 residues. The sequenced sample was peripheral blood. This sequence was found in a human donor with active COVID-19. The donor label of this sample is uncertain. The V and J genes are TRBV6-2 or TRBV6-3 and TRBJ2-7, with TRBD1 as a possible D gene (6 bases). The DNA for the CDR3 is TGTGCCAGCAGCCCCGGGACACAGAAGCAGTACTTC. Translating gives CASSPGTQKQYF.